Each of the 8 T cell receptor beta chains below was sequenced from the same sample in a study of shared clonotypes between healthy human individuals. The repertoire was sequenced with immunoSEQ multiplex PCR; TCRdb's copy has only in-frame clones and lacks some. Of around 2.3 million clones in the sample, almost 96% were seen once. Sequenced sample: naive CD4+ T cells sorted from blood. Described subset: CD45RA+ positively selected. The receptors originated from a man between 18 and 29 years old in good health.

The chain couples TRBV30 to TRBJ2-7; 7 nucleotides agree with TRBD2. The CDR3 is made up of 14 amino acids. V lost 2 bases and J lost 0; bases outside the gene matches: 4. Germline V gene data show CDR1 as GTSNPN and CDR2 as SVGIG (reference sequence). CDR3 nucleotides: TGTGCCTGGAGTCAGGCTAGCGGCTCCTACGAGCAGTACTTC. Translated, it gives CAWSQASGSYEQYF.

With regard to this clone: Within the sample, other DNA sequences also encode this same CDR3. This rearrangement joins TRBV19 to TRBJ2-7; 9 bases map to TRBD1. Germline CDR1 is LNHDA and CDR2 is SQIVND (reference sequence). The trim removed 5 bases at V and 3 bases at J, leaving 2 bases unmatched. The CDR3 spans 13 residues. CDR3 DNA sequence: TGTGCCAGTAGTCTGGGACAGGGCTACGAGCAGTACTTC. This translates into CASSLGQGYEQYF. Drawing the rest from reference TRBV19 and TRBJ2-7, the complete variable domain is DGGITQSPKYLFRKEGQNVTLSCEQNLNHDAMYWYRQDPGQGLRLIYYSQIVNDFQKGDIAEGYSVSREKKESFPLTVTSAQKNPTAFYLCASSLGQGYEQYFGPGTRLTVT.

The chain combines TRBV4-1 with TRBJ1-6, with D unresolved. Trimming shortened V by 5 bases and J by 8 bases, and 16 bases separated the two germline ends. The CDR3 totals 15 residues. Germline V gene sequence: CDR1 MGHRA, CDR2 YSYEKL. CDR3 in amino acids: CASSFRAPGDSPLHF. The CDR3 DNA follows: TGCGCCAGCAGCTTCCGGGCCCCCGGGGATTCACCCCTCCACTTT.

V is TRBV11-3 and J is TRBJ2-3; D gene ambiguous. The CDR3 length is 13 residues. V lost 0 bases and J 7 bases, leaving 8 bases between the germline ends. Germline CDR1 is SGHNT and CDR2 is YENEEA. The CDR3 spells CASSLDTSNTQYF. As DNA, the CDR3 is TGTGCCAGCAGCTTAGATACGTCGAATACGCAGTATTTT.

This chain joins TRBV7-3 and TRBJ2-3, with a tentative D call TRBD2 (7 bases). Germline V gives CDR1 SGHTA, CDR2 FQGTGA. The CDR3 length is 15 residues. The V and J ends lost 2 bases and 3 bases respectively, with 12 bases between them. The CDR3 region has the DNA TGTGCCAGCAGCTTAGACGGGGGGCCGACAGATACGCAGTATTTT. This sequence encodes CASSLDGGPTDTQYF. The whole variable domain, filled in from reference TRBV7-3 and TRBJ2-3, reads GAGVSQTPSNKVTEKGKYVELRCDPISGHTALYWYRQSLGQGPEFLIYFQGTGAADDSGLPNDRFFAVRPEGSVSTLKIQRTERGDSAVYLCASSLDGGPTDTQYFGPGTRLTVL.

The gene calls are TRBV10-3 and TRBJ2-3; D gene unclear. Trimming cost V 3 bases and J 6 bases, with 7 bases left between them. The CDR3 covers 12 residues. Germline CDR1 ENHRY, CDR2 SYGVKD. The CDR3 is CAISDGWDTQYF. CDR3 coding DNA: TGTGCCATCAGTGATGGGTGGGATACGCAGTATTTT.

In regard to this clone: Within the sample, other DNA sequences also encode this same CDR3. The chain employs TRBV18 and TRBJ1-5, with 9 bases matching TRBD1. The length of the CDR3 is 15 residues. Germline CDR1 and CDR2: KGHSH and LQKENI. The V segment lost 6 bases and the J segment 3 bases; nucleotides outside the gene matches: 6. The CDR3 coding sequence is TGTGCCAGCTCCCCCGGGACAGGGCTCAATCAGCCCCAGCATTTT. This encodes CASSPGTGLNQPQHF.

The rearrangement joins TRBV10-2 to TRBJ1-5; D ambiguous. The CDR3 totals 15 residues. Germline CDR1 is WSHSY and CDR2 is SAAADI. Trimming stripped 3 bases from V and 5 bases from J, with 14 bases between. The CDR3 DNA is TGCGCCAGCAGTGAATGGCAGGTTGTGGATCAGCCCCAGCATTTT. Its protein is CASSEWQVVDQPQHF.